This T cell receptor (beta chain) was sequenced for a study of metastatic and nonmetastatic thyroid tumors. Study-level information: A comparison of repertoires was made across blood and tumor or nodule tissue from malignant and benign thyroid patients. General study points: It was reportedly found that TCR beta diversity was significantly higher in malignant thyroid tumors than in benign nodules, a difference seen in both blood and tumor samples.

This clone was observed at least ten times. Its antigen is undetermined. TCRdb reprocessed the PCR reads via MiXCR. The sample includes roughly 36,000 clones, about 10% of them seen just once. Thyroid surgery was preceded by no treatment in any patient. Sequences were obtained from blood. The receptor comes from a female donor with papillary thyroid cancer or a benign thyroid nodule (not recorded which). Some clones in this sample may be carry-over from other donors' samples.

CDR3 region: CASSVTQGAGTEAFF. CDR3 DNA sequence: TGTGCCAGCAGTGTTACACAGGGGGCAGGAACTGAAGCTTTCTTT. J is TRBJ1-1 and V is TRBV28; 9 bases align to TRBD1. The CDR3 spans 15 residues. CDR1 is MDHEN, CDR2 SYDVKM, per germline. Losses at the gene ends were 5 bases for V and 5 bases for J; bases not matched to a gene: 9. Combining the CDR3 with reference TRBV28 and TRBJ1-1 gives the whole variable domain DVKVTQSSRYLVKRTGEKVFLECVQDMDHENMFWYRQDPGLGLRLIYFSYDVKMKEKGDIPEGYSVSREKKERFSLILESASTNQTSMYLCASSVTQGAGTEAFFGQGTRLTVV.